A single sample gave rise to the 9 T cell receptor beta chains below, sequenced in a study of CD8 T cells in ankylosing spondylitis. In TCRdb, the 5' RACE reads were re-called with MiXCR into one record per CDR3 protein. The top ten clones hold 9.9% of a sample with roughly 100,000 distinct CDR3 sequences, 7.5% to 9% of them seen once. Sequenced sample: blood, either unsorted or a sorted T cell fraction (not recorded which). These receptors were collected from a male donor with ankylosing spondylitis or in good health (not recorded which).

This clonotype was recorded many times. The chain employs TRBV7-8 and TRBJ2-5, with TRBD2 identical over 7 bases. This CDR3 has 16 amino acids. The V gene end was trimmed by 5 bases and the J gene end by 2 bases; junction bases not matched to a gene: 11. Germline V CDR1 and CDR2: SGHVS, FQNEAQ. The CDR3 protein is CASSRAGLGEQETQYF. CDR3 sequence (DNA): TGTGCCAGCAGCAGAGCGGGGTTAGGGGAGCAAGAGACCCAGTACTTC.

This clonotype was seen ten or more times. The rearrangement links TRBV10-3 to TRBJ2-2; TRBD1 is a possible D gene (6 bases). In germline, CDR1 is ENHRY, CDR2 SYGVKD. With 4 bases removed from V and 4 bases from J, the gap between germline ends came to 19 bases. The CDR3 is made up of 17 amino acids. The CDR3 DNA sequence: TGTGCCATCAGTGGGTCAGGGGCACACTCTTCCACCGGGGAGCTGTTTTTT. Translation: CAISGSGAHSSTGELFF.

This clonotype has a count of ten or more. The chain employs TRBV7-2 and TRBJ1-6; the match to TRBD1 covers 8 bases. This CDR3 spans 16 amino acids. Germline CDR1 is SGHTA and CDR2 is FQGNSA. With V trimmed by 4 bases and J by 6 bases, 8 bases remained unmatched. The CDR3 sequence: CASSSTGAATNSPLHF. The CDR3 DNA reads as TGTGCCAGCAGCTCGACAGGGGCCGCTACTAATTCACCCCTCCACTTT.

The table lists this clonotype with a few counts. The genes are TRBV20-1 and TRBJ2-7; the match to TRBD1 covers 7 bases. Per the germline V gene, CDR1 is DFQATT and CDR2 is SNEGSKA (reference sequence). The CDR3 loop spans 13 amino acids. V was clipped by 5 bases and J by 2 bases; unmatched bases: 6. The CDR3 DNA reads TGCAGTGCTTCCGGGACAGCGCCCTACGAGCAGTACTTC. This sequence encodes CSASGTAPYEQYF.

This clonotype was recorded only once. The V gene is TRBV20-1, the J gene TRBJ2-2, with D perhaps TRBD1 or TRBD2 (6 bases each). The CDR3 is made up of 16 amino acids. The V and J ends lost 3 bases and 3 bases respectively, with 17 bases between them. Germline assignment: CDR1 DFQATT and CDR2 SNEGSKA (reference sequence). CDR3 nucleotides: TGCAGTGCTAGGGGCCGCCGGGGGCTGGACACCGGGGAGCTGTTTTTT. As protein: CSARGRRGLDTGELFF.

This clonotype appeared many times. The rearrangement joins TRBV12-3 or TRBV12-4 to TRBJ2-3; TRBD2 is a possible D gene (6 bases). The length of the CDR3 is 16 residues. Trimming pared 5 bases from V and 4 bases from J, leaving 19 bases between. CDR3 residues: CASSRWEAILSDTQYF. The CDR3 region has the DNA TGTGCCAGCAGTCGATGGGAGGCTATCCTATCAGATACGCAGTATTTT.

This clonotype occurred many times. The CDR3: CSARRTGSYGYTF. Here the CDR3 DNA reads TGCAGTGCTAGACGCACAGGGAGCTATGGCTACACCTTC. The chain joins TRBV20-1 to TRBJ1-2, with a tentative D call TRBD1 (6 bases). The CDR3 extends over 13 amino acids. V was trimmed by 2 bases and J by 4 bases, leaving 11 bases between them. Germline V gene data show CDR1 as DFQATT and CDR2 as SNEGSKA (reference sequence).

This clonotype was detected ten times or more. V usage is TRBV4-3 and J usage is TRBJ2-3; TRBD2 matches 11 bases. The CDR3 contains 19 residues. Losses at the gene ends were 0 bases for V and 2 bases for J; bases not matched to a gene: 10. Germline assignment: CDR1 LGHNA and CDR2 YSLEER. The CDR3 DNA reads as TGCGCCAGCAGCCAAGACCGTTTGACTAGCGGGGCGCTCACAGATACGCAGTATTTT. This gives the protein CASSQDRLTSGALTDTQYF.

This clonotype was found many times. This chain connects TRBV4-1 to TRBJ2-7, with D tentatively TRBD1 (6 bases). This CDR3 contains 14 residues. Germline V lookup: CDR1 MGHRA, CDR2 YSYEKL. The V and J ends lost 3 bases and 3 bases respectively, with 12 bases between them. The CDR3 protein is CASSHDRRIYEQYF. DNA of the CDR3: TGCGCCAGCAGCCACGACAGGCGAATCTACGAGCAGTACTTC.